These T cell receptor beta chains were read from a single sample in a study of cytomegalovirus exposure and HLA in healthy donors. Some clones are missing from TCRdb's copy, which holds only in-frame ones; the method was immunoSEQ multiplex PCR. The sample carries almost 95,000 clones, more than 60% recorded once. The sample consisted of PBMCs. The receptors shown here come from a young man in good health and CMV-seronegative. Both conserved end residues are part of each CDR3. The order of the fields is V gene, J gene, CDR3 protein.

TRBV6-6,TRBJ1-4,CASSYWRSNEKLFF
TRBV5-4,TRBJ2-3,CASSPGTGGGVRDTQYF
TRBV5-1,TRBJ1-6,CASSFLTDNSPLHF
TRBV28,TRBJ1-2,CASSLPGVEYGYTF
TRBV15,TRBJ2-7,CATSSGKMGLAGLEQYF
TRBV29-1,TRBJ2-5,CSAARGPETQYF
TRBV9,TRBJ2-1,CASSVGASGNEQFF
TRBV4-1,TRBJ2-3,CASSRGLAGATDTQYF
TRBV7-3,TRBJ2-1,CASSHVGGYNEQFF
TRBV11-1,TRBJ2-5,CASSPGLAGEPGETQYF
TRBV2,TRBJ1-5,CASSSQGDNQPQHF
TRBV13,TRBJ2-7,CASSLGTGRFSYEQYF
TRBV19,TRBJ1-4,CASSPGTATNEKLFF
TRBV28,TRBJ2-7,CASSGVTGRWPYEQYF
TRBV6-1,TRBJ2-7,CASKDLALYEQYF
TRBV5-1,TRBJ1-1,CASSQVQGTEAFF
TRBV28,NA,CASTPGGMSYEQYF
TRBV6-5,TRBJ2-7,CASRWTSGLYYEQYF
TRBV7-2,TRBJ1-4,CASSFNSGEEKLFF
TRBV6-1,TRBJ1-1,CASSRGQGAEAFF
TRBV25-1,TRBJ1-1,CASSDGGTRDTEAFF
TRBV11-2,TRBJ2-7,CAGSDPTGGTLPISYEQYF
TRBV2,TRBJ2-7,CASSESGYEQYF
TRBV28,TRBJ1-1,CASPETEGQGTPNTEAFF
TRBV5-1,TRBJ1-2,CASKLLYGYTF